This T cell receptor (beta chain) was profiled in a study of response to subunit inactivated influenza vaccine. Whole-study findings and limits: The authors suggested that every seasonal influenza vaccination recruits few new T cells.

The J segment lost 2 bases and the V segment lost 7 bases, leaving 9 bases of the junction unmatched. The CDR3 runs to 15 residues. TCRdb recomputed calls from the RT-PCR reads with MiXCR, one row per CDR3 protein. The repertoire includes about 170,000 distinct CDR3 sequences, over 8.5% of them detected once, and about a third sits in the top ten. Only a few counts were recorded for this clonotype. Its antigen is undetermined. Sequenced material: CD8+ T cells sorted from PBMCs, taken around 25 months after vaccination. The chain links TRBV12-3 or TRBV12-4 to TRBJ2-3; 7 bases align to TRBD2. The clonotype comes from a man aged 50 to 69 who received an inactivated influenza vaccine. CDR3 region: CASTPSGVTTDTQYF. CDR3 in DNA: TGTGCCAGCACTCCTAGCGGCGTAACCACAGATACGCAGTATTTT.